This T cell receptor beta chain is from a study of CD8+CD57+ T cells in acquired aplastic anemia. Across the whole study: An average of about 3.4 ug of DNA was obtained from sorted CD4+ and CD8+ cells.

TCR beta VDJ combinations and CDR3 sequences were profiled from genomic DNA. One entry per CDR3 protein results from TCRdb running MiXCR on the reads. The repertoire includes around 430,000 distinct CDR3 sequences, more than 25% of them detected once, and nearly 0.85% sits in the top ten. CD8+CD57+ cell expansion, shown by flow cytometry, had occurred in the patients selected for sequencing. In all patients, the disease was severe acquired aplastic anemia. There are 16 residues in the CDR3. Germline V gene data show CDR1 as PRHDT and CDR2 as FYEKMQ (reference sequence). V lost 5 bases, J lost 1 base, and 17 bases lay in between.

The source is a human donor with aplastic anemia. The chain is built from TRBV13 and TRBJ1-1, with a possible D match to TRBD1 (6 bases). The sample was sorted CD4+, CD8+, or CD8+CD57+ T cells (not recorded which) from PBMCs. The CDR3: CASSAGRGLQNTEAFF. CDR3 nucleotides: TGTGCCAGCAGCGCCGGCAGGGGCCTACAGAACACTGAAGCTTTCTTT. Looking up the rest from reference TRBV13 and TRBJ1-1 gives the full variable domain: AAGVIQSPRHLIKEKRETATLKCYPIPRHDTVYWYQQGPGQDPQFLISFYEKMQSDKGSIPDRFSAQQFSDYHSELNMSSLELGDSALYFCASSAGRGLQNTEAFFGQGTRLTVV.